A single sample gave rise to the 12 T cell receptor beta chains below, sequenced in a study of T cells after yellow fever vaccination. One entry per CDR3 protein results from TCRdb running MiXCR on the 5' RACE reads. The table records some 560,000 distinct CDR3 sequences, around a sixth of them present only once. Sequencing was performed on PBMCs, taken 5 days after the first yellow fever vaccination. Receptors originate from a man between 18 and 29 years old who received the YFV17D yellow fever vaccine.

This clonotype was counted a few times. This chain uses TRBV7-9 with TRBJ2-1; 7 nucleotides match TRBD2. The germline gives CDR1 SEHNR, CDR2 FQNEAQ (reference sequence). After removal of 1 base from V and 4 bases from J, the junction contained 7 bases not matched to a gene. This CDR3 comprises 16 residues. This chain's CDR3 is CASSLEGGTTYNEQFF. DNA of the CDR3: TGTGCCAGCAGCTTAGAGGGTGGGACTACGTACAATGAGCAGTTCTTC. The variable domain in full, with the rest retrieved from reference TRBV7-9 and TRBJ2-1, is DTGVSQNPRHKITKRGQNVTFRCDPISEHNRLYWYRQTLGQGPEFLTYFQNEAQLEKSRLLSDRFSAERPKGSFSTLEIQRTEQGDSAMYLCASSLEGGTTYNEQFFGPGTRLTVL.

The chain links TRBV6-5 to TRBJ2-7; D remains unclear. Trimming shortened V by 7 bases and J by 2 bases, and 0 bases separated the two germline ends. Germline CDR1 and CDR2: MNHEY and SVGAGI. The CDR3 covers 9 residues. The CDR3 is CASTYEQYV. In nucleotides, the CDR3 is TGTGCCAGCACCTACGAGCAGTACGTC.

CDR3 nucleotides: TGTGCCACCAGCATACAGACAGGGGGCAACTATGGCTACACCTTC. Protein product: CATSIQTGGNYGYTF. The chain has TRBV15 and TRBJ1-2, with 10 bases fitting TRBD1. Germline CDR1 and CDR2: LNHNV and YYDKDF (reference sequence). The ends lost 4 bases at V and 2 bases at J; junction bases unmatched: 4. This CDR3 comprises 15 residues.

Ten or more counts support this clonotype. The V gene is TRBV12-3 or TRBV12-4, the J gene TRBJ1-2; 9 positions match TRBD1. Trimming cost V 7 bases and J 5 bases; bases outside gene matches: 17. This CDR3 is 17 amino acids long. CDR3 in amino acids: CASTQTGSRTGDYGYTF. The CDR3 nucleotides read TGTGCCAGCACTCAAACTGGGAGTAGGACAGGGGATTATGGCTACACCTTC.

This clonotype appeared a few times. The rearrangement joins TRBV3-1 to TRBJ2-1; 7 positions agree with TRBD2. The CDR3 contains 16 residues. The junction had 9 bases not matched to a gene; V was cut back by 0 bases and J by 7 bases. Germline values: CDR1 LGHDT, CDR2 YNNKEL (reference sequence). Here the CDR3 reads CASSQDLVTSRNEQFF. As DNA, the CDR3 is TGTGCCAGCAGCCAAGATTTGGTGACTAGCAGGAATGAGCAGTTCTTC.

This clonotype was picked up many times. The chain employs TRBV27 and TRBJ2-1, with unresolved D. CDR3 size: 15 residues. The V gene's germline CDR1 is MNHEY and CDR2 SMNVEV (reference sequence). Trimming took 2 bases from V and 0 from J, leaving 8 bases between them. The CDR3 nucleotides read TGTGCCAGCAGTTTAAGGCGTAGCTCCTACAATGAGCAGTTCTTC. Amino acids: CASSLRRSSYNEQFF.

This clonotype was detected many times. The V call is TRBV7-2, the J call TRBJ2-3, with TRBD1 as a possible D gene (7 bases). Germline CDR1 and CDR2: SGHTA and FQGNSA. V lost 5 bases and J 6 bases, leaving 24 bases between the germline ends. The CDR3 totals 17 residues. The CDR3 region has the DNA TGTGCCAGCAGCCGACAAAAGGGCAGGGGGGCTAGGGATACGCAGTATTTT. This codes for CASSRQKGRGARDTQYF.

The genes are TRBV20-1 and TRBJ2-1; D is undetermined. This CDR3 has 14 amino acids. The V and J ends lost 2 bases and 0 bases respectively, with 8 bases between them. Germline values: CDR1 DFQATT, CDR2 SNEGSKA (reference sequence). This CDR3 reads CSARKSFSYNEQFF. The CDR3 DNA reads as TGCAGTGCTAGAAAGAGTTTCTCCTACAATGAGCAGTTCTTC.

J is TRBJ2-3 and V is TRBV5-1; 7 bases fit TRBD2. Germline CDR1 reads SGHRS; CDR2 reads YFSETQ. V dropped 0 bases and J dropped 0; count of bases not matched to a gene: 4. The CDR3 is made up of 16 amino acids. The DNA for the CDR3 is TGCGCCAGCAGCTTGGTGGGACTACCTAGCACAGATACGCAGTATTTT. This gives the protein CASSLVGLPSTDTQYF.

This clonotype has only a few counts. The chain employs TRBV9 and TRBJ2-3; TRBD2 is a possible D gene (7 bases). The germline V gene encodes CDR1 SGDLS and CDR2 YYNGEE. Between the trimmed V and J ends, which lost 1 base and 2 bases, there was a span of 11 bases. This CDR3 is built from 15 residues. CDR3 loop: CASSVRGALTDTQYF. The DNA of the CDR3 is TGTGCCAGCAGCGTACGGGGGGCCCTCACAGATACGCAGTATTTT. Full variable domain (rest looked up from reference TRBV9 and TRBJ2-3): DSGVTQTPKHLITATGQRVTLRCSPRSGDLSVYWYQQSLDQGLQFLIQYYNGEERAKGNILERFSAQQFPDLHSELNLSSLELGDSALYFCASSVRGALTDTQYFGPGTRLTVL.

This clonotype was counted a few times. J is TRBJ2-3 and V is TRBV4-1; D unclear. The ends were cut back, 5 bases at V and 6 bases at J, with 12 bases in the middle. The length of the CDR3 is 13 residues. Germline V lookup: CDR1 MGHRA, CDR2 YSYEKL. The CDR3 DNA reads TGCGCCAGCAGCGGAAGTGCATGGGATACGCAGTATTTT. Protein product: CASSGSAWDTQYF.

This clonotype was recorded a few times. The chain uses TRBV29-1 and TRBJ1-5; 7 bases align to TRBD1. V gave up 5 bases and J gave up 3 bases; unmatched junction bases: 4. CDR3 length equals 13 residues. CDR1 SQVTM and CDR2 ANQGSEA come from the germline V gene. The CDR3 DNA is TGCAGCGTTCAGACAGGGATCAATCAGCCCCAGCATTTT. Translation: CSVQTGINQPQHF.